A selection of T cell receptor beta chains follows, all from one sample in a study of identical twins. In TCRdb, the 5' RACE reads were re-called with MiXCR into one record per CDR3 protein. This sample has approximately 680,000 distinct CDR3 sequences; roughly 7.1% occur once, and the top ten carry around 1.6%. The sample was also reused in another study, on yellow fever vaccine responses in identical twins.

Sequenced input: PBMCs. These receptors all stem from a woman between 18 and 29 years old in good health. Both conserved end residues are part of each CDR3. The order of the fields is J gene, clone size, V gene, D gene, CDR3 protein, CDR3 DNA. A D gene is named only where the DNA matches it firmly. Clone size is shown for a subset of rows, as once, few, many or a class of expanded clone.

J: TRBJ2-5
size: few
V: TRBV20-1
D: TRBD2
CDR3: CSARRGGYQETQYF
DNA: TGCAGTGCTAGACGCGGGGGGTACCAAGAGACCCAGTACTTC

J: TRBJ2-4
size: .
V: TRBV28
D: .
CDR3: CASSAGGGDIQYF
DNA: TGTGCCAGCTCGGCCGGGGGTGGAGACATTCAGTACTTC

J: TRBJ2-7
size: .
V: TRBV29-1
D: .
CDR3: CSVDPLGHGGRQYF
DNA: TGCAGCGTTGATCCCCTGGGACACGGGGGTAGGCAGTACTTC

J: TRBJ2-3
size: .
V: TRBV5-1
D: .
CDR3: CASSLVGGRGVTDTQYF
DNA: TGCGCCAGCAGCTTGGTTGGGGGGCGAGGGGTCACAGATACGCAGTATTTT

J: TRBJ2-1
size: few
V: TRBV25-1
D: .
CDR3: CASSEYKGKERSEQFF
DNA: TGTGCCAGCAGTGAATATAAGGGGAAGGAGAGAAGTGAGCAGTTCTTC

J: TRBJ2-3
size: many
V: TRBV29-1
D: .
CDR3: CSVDSGADTQYF
DNA: TGCAGCGTTGATTCAGGAGCGGATACGCAGTATTTT

J: TRBJ2-1
size: .
V: TRBV5-1
D: .
CDR3: CASSFLLSPIGHNEQFF
DNA: TGCGCCAGCAGCTTTTTATTGAGCCCGATCGGACACAATGAGCAGTTCTTC

J: TRBJ2-1
size: .
V: TRBV6-5
D: .
CDR3: CASSLGGTAYNEQFF
DNA: TGTGCCAGCAGTTTAGGCGGGACAGCCTACAATGAGCAGTTCTTC

J: TRBJ2-1
size: few
V: TRBV4-1
D: TRBD1
CDR3: CASSRGTGLPNEQFF
DNA: TGCGCCAGCAGCCGGGGGACAGGGCTTCCCAATGAGCAGTTCTTC

J: TRBJ2-1
size: few
V: TRBV5-6
D: TRBD2
CDR3: CASNPTSGSFNEQFF
DNA: TGTGCCAGCAACCCAACTAGCGGGAGTTTCAATGAGCAGTTCTTC

J: TRBJ2-2
size: .
V: TRBV3-1
D: TRBD2
CDR3: CASSQPPGLAGTTGELFF
DNA: TGTGCCAGCAGCCAGCCACCCGGACTAGCGGGGACAACCGGGGAGCTGTTTTTT

J: TRBJ2-6
size: few
V: TRBV1
D: .
CDR3: CTSSQDGRGMDSGANVLTF
DNA: TGCACCAGCAGCCAAGATGGCAGGGGGATGGACTCTGGGGCCAACGTCCTGACTTTC

J: TRBJ2-2
size: few
V: TRBV11-2
D: .
CDR3: CASSLERVGTGELFF
DNA: TGTGCCAGCAGCTTAGAGAGGGTAGGGACCGGGGAGCTGTTTTTT

J: TRBJ2-2
size: .
V: TRBV28
D: TRBD1
CDR3: CASSWGGDRGSTGELFF
DNA: TGTGCCAGCAGTTGGGGTGGGGACAGGGGATCCACCGGGGAGCTGTTTTTT

J: TRBJ2-1
size: many
V: TRBV7-9
D: .
CDR3: CASSSIPNEQFF
DNA: TGTGCCAGCAGCTCAATACCAAATGAGCAGTTCTTC

J: TRBJ2-7
size: few
V: TRBV5-1
D: TRBD2
CDR3: CASSLVVGGQHEQYF
DNA: TGCGCCAGCAGCTTGGTAGTGGGAGGGCAGCACGAGCAGTACTTC

J: TRBJ2-7
size: few
V: TRBV28
D: TRBD2
CDR3: CASHLSGRAHEQYF
DNA: TGTGCCAGCCACCTTAGCGGGAGAGCGCACGAGCAGTACTTC

J: TRBJ2-1
size: .
V: TRBV7-6
D: .
CDR3: CATRLTTASYNEQFF
DNA: TGTGCCACCCGATTGACGACGGCTTCCTACAATGAGCAGTTCTTC

J: TRBJ1-1
size: many
V: TRBV15
D: TRBD1
CDR3: CATSRGTGLHGNTEAFF
DNA: TGTGCCACCAGCAGGGGGACAGGGCTCCACGGGAACACTGAAGCTTTCTTT

J: TRBJ2-1
size: .
V: TRBV4-1
D: .
CDR3: CASSPEWADSYNEQFF
DNA: TGCGCCAGCAGCCCAGAGTGGGCTGACTCCTACAATGAGCAGTTCTTC

J: TRBJ1-1
size: many
V: TRBV20-1
D: .
CDR3: CSASIGGMNTEAFF
DNA: TGCAGTGCTAGCATCGGGGGAATGAACACTGAAGCTTTCTTT

J: TRBJ1-5
size: few
V: TRBV11-2
D: TRBD1
CDR3: CASSRDRAQPQHF
DNA: TGTGCCAGCAGCCGGGACAGGGCTCAGCCCCAGCATTTT

J: TRBJ1-1
size: few
V: TRBV15
D: .
CDR3: CATSGQRNTEAFF
DNA: TGTGCCACCAGCGGGCAGAGAAACACTGAAGCTTTCTTT

J: TRBJ2-6
size: .
V: TRBV19
D: .
CDR3: CASSIGVPSGANVLTF
DNA: TGTGCCAGTAGTATAGGAGTCCCCTCTGGGGCCAACGTCCTGACTTTC

J: TRBJ1-2
size: .
V: TRBV6-6
D: TRBD1
CDR3: CASSDRGNGYTF
DNA: TGTGCCAGCAGTGACAGGGGGAATGGCTACACCTTC

J: TRBJ2-5
size: .
V: TRBV20-1
D: TRBD2
CDR3: CSATQMTSGNQETQYF
DNA: TGCAGTGCTACCCAAATGACTAGCGGGAACCAAGAGACCCAGTACTTC

J: TRBJ2-1
size: .
V: TRBV14
D: TRBD2
CDR3: CASSQVGAGLVYNEQFF
DNA: TGTGCCAGCAGCCAAGTCGGGGCGGGACTAGTATACAATGAGCAGTTCTTC

J: TRBJ2-3
size: many
V: TRBV10-3
D: TRBD1
CDR3: CAISGGQRTDTQYF
DNA: TGTGCCATCAGTGGGGGACAGCGCACAGATACGCAGTATTTT

J: TRBJ2-7
size: many
V: TRBV28
D: TRBD1
CDR3: CASSLLGGQLGKDNEQYF
DNA: TGTGCCAGCAGTTTATTAGGGGGACAGCTAGGGAAGGATAACGAGCAGTACTTC

J: TRBJ1-1
size: few
V: TRBV5-1
D: .
CDR3: CASSLAEVGYTEAFF
DNA: TGCGCCAGCAGCTTGGCCGAGGTGGGGTACACTGAAGCTTTCTTT

J: TRBJ2-4
size: few
V: TRBV11-2
D: TRBD2
CDR3: CASSLGWTSGGALAKNIQYF
DNA: TGTGCCAGCAGCTTAGGGTGGACTAGCGGGGGGGCATTAGCCAAAAACATTCAGTACTTC

J: TRBJ2-6
size: .
V: TRBV5-1
D: .
CDR3: CASSLGPTSGANVLTF
DNA: TGCGCCAGCAGCTTGGGTCCGACCTCTGGGGCCAACGTCCTGACTTTC

J: TRBJ1-3
size: few
V: TRBV12-3/TRBV12-4
D: .
CDR3: CASSLSRPYLGNTIYF
DNA: TGTGCCAGCAGCCTTAGTAGACCTTATCTTGGAAACACCATATATTTT

J: TRBJ1-4
size: few
V: TRBV9
D: TRBD1
CDR3: CASSTGQGMDEKLFF
DNA: TGTGCCAGCAGCACCGGACAGGGGATGGATGAAAAACTGTTTTTT

J: TRBJ2-2
size: .
V: TRBV28
D: .
CDR3: CASNGAGYTGELFF
DNA: TGTGCCAGCAACGGGGCAGGTTACACCGGGGAGCTGTTTTTT

J: TRBJ1-5
size: many
V: TRBV6-1
D: .
CDR3: CATSGSYSNQPQHF
DNA: TGTGCCACCTCGGGGAGTTATAGCAATCAGCCCCAGCATTTT

J: TRBJ1-1
size: few
V: TRBV20-1
D: .
CDR3: CSAKEGAFGEAFF
DNA: TGCAGTGCAAAAGAGGGCGCCTTCGGTGAAGCTTTCTTT

J: TRBJ1-2
size: few
V: TRBV7-9
D: .
CDR3: CASSPGGILGYTF
DNA: TGTGCCAGCAGCCCAGGAGGGATTTTGGGCTACACCTTC

J: TRBJ2-3
size: many
V: TRBV2
D: .
CDR3: CASKNGGLADTQYF
DNA: TGTGCCAGCAAGAACGGGGGATTGGCAGATACGCAGTATTTT

J: TRBJ1-5
size: many
V: TRBV20-1
D: .
CDR3: CSARAASNQPQHF
DNA: TGCAGTGCCAGAGCCGCTAGCAATCAGCCCCAGCATTTT

J: TRBJ1-1
size: .
V: TRBV29-1
D: TRBD1
CDR3: CSVERQGYTEAFF
DNA: TGCAGCGTTGAGCGACAGGGTTACACTGAAGCTTTCTTT

J: TRBJ2-3
size: .
V: TRBV5-3
D: TRBD2
CDR3: CAMSRGLSCGGTDTQYF
DNA: TGTGCCATGAGCCGCGGGCTCTCTTGCGGGGGAACAGATACGCAGTATTTT

J: TRBJ2-3
size: .
V: TRBV12-3/TRBV12-4
D: .
CDR3: CASRSRAAGSTDTQYF
DNA: TGTGCCAGCAGGAGCAGGGCGGCAGGGAGTACAGATACGCAGTATTTT